The 23 T cell receptor beta chains listed next were all sequenced from one sample in a study of OX40 agonist ivuxolimab in advanced cancers. The data were produced by immunoSEQ multiplex PCR, yet TCRdb's version contains in-frame clones alone and is incomplete. Of around 16,000 clones detected, 86% appear once; the ten largest clones hold around 0.7%. Here the sequenced sample was CD4+ or CD8+ T cells sorted from blood, taken in a trial of the OX40 agonist ivuxolimab. The source of these receptors is an adult with an advanced solid tumor such as melanoma, head and neck, liver or kidney cancer.

The rearrangement joins TRBV10-1 to TRBJ2-6; D remains ambiguous. The CDR3 runs 18 residues. Looked up from germline, CDR1 is WNHNN and CDR2 is SYGVQD (reference sequence). The germline V and J ends were trimmed by 3 bases and 5 bases, with 20 bases remaining between them. The CDR3 reads CASSEVQIAQSRANVLTF. CDR3 bases: TGCGCCAGCAGTGAAGTCCAAATCGCGCAAAGTCGGGCCAACGTCCTGACTTTC.

The rearrangement joins TRBV7-3 to TRBJ2-1, with TRBD1 matching over 7 bases. CDR1 is SGHTA and CDR2 is FQGTGA in the germline V gene. The trim removed 6 bases at V and 5 bases at J, leaving 7 bases unmatched. The CDR3 runs to 14 residues. CDR3 sequence (DNA): TGTGCCAGCAGTCAGACAGGGACGAACAATGAGCAGTTCTTC. Its protein is CASSQTGTNNEQFF.

The gene calls are TRBV10-3 and TRBJ2-6; 9 bases fit TRBD1. V dropped 5 bases and J dropped 0; count of bases not matched to a gene: 2. The CDR3 has 16 amino acids. Germline V gene lookup returns CDR1 ENHRY and CDR2 SYGVKD. CDR3 sequence: CAISRDRDSGANVLTF. The CDR3 DNA reads as TGTGCCATCAGTCGGGACAGGGACTCTGGGGCCAACGTCCTGACTTTC.

V usage is TRBV2 and J usage is TRBJ1-1, with D unresolved. V gave up 1 base and J gave up 5 bases, with 8 bases separating them. The CDR3 sequence is 13 residues long. From germline, CDR1 is SNHLY and CDR2 FYNNEI. CDR3 coding DNA: TGTGCCAGCAGTGAAGAACGGCGAACTGAAGCTTTCTTT. Translating gives CASSEERRTEAFF.

This sequence joins TRBV18 and TRBJ2-7; 8 bases are shared with TRBD1. CDR1 and CDR2 (germline): KGHSH, LQKENI. The CDR3 totals 15 residues. The ends lost 3 bases at V and 5 bases at J; junction bases unmatched: 9. CDR3 nucleotides: TGTGCCAGCTCACCCCGTGTCGCGACAGGGGACGAGCAGTACTTC. Its translation: CASSPRVATGDEQYF.

This clone was counted only a few times. The chain is built from TRBV10-3 and TRBJ2-3; TRBD2 matches 11 bases. The CDR3 is 15 residues long. CDR1 and CDR2 (germline): ENHRY, SYGVKD. J was trimmed by 0 bases and V by 6 bases; bases with no gene match: 2. CDR3 residues: CAISSSGGSTDTQYF. Here the CDR3 DNA reads TGTGCCATCAGCTCTAGCGGGGGGAGCACAGATACGCAGTATTTT.

The CDR3 is CASSLDTLSYGYTF. The CDR3 DNA is TGTGCCAGCAGCTTGGACACCTTAAGCTATGGCTACACCTTC. The chain carries TRBV5-4 and TRBJ1-2; the D is unclear. Germline-derived CDR1 and CDR2 are SGHNT and YYREEE (reference sequence). Deletions cut 0 bases from V and 4 bases from J, with 10 bases between. The CDR3 loop spans 14 amino acids. Variable domain in full (rest from reference TRBV5-4 and TRBJ1-2): ETGVTQSPTHLIKTRGQQVTLRCSSQSGHNTVSWYQQALGQGPQFIFQYYREEENGRGNFPPRFSGLQFPNYSSELNVNALELDDSALYLCASSLDTLSYGYTFGSGTRLTVV.

The gene calls are TRBV6-1 and TRBJ1-6, with 7 positions matching TRBD1. Losses at the gene ends were 4 bases for V and 10 bases for J; bases not matched to a gene: 10. CDR3 length: 15 amino acids. The germline CDR1 and CDR2 sequences are MNHNS and SASEGT. This CDR3 is CASSVDRAAGSPLHF. As DNA, the CDR3 is TGTGCCAGCAGTGTCGACAGGGCGGCAGGATCACCCCTCCACTTT.

The chain combines TRBV11-2 with TRBJ2-3; possible D gene TRBD2, 6 bases. This CDR3 region has 16 residues. V dropped 5 bases and J dropped 2 bases, with 17 bases sitting between them. Germline V gene data show CDR1 as SGHAT and CDR2 as FQNNGV. Here the CDR3 reads CASSLGGGQHTDTQYF. CDR3 DNA: TGTGCCAGCAGCCTCGGGGGTGGGCAGCACACAGATACGCAGTATTTT. Based on the CDR3 plus reference TRBV11-2 and TRBJ2-3, the full variable domain is EAGVAQSPRYKIIEKRQSVAFWCNPISGHATLYWYQQILGQGPKLLIQFQNNGVVDDSQLPKDRFSAERLKGVDSTLKIQPAKLEDSAVYLCASSLGGGQHTDTQYFGPGTRLTVL.

This chain connects TRBV6-5 to TRBJ1-1; TRBD1 matches at 9 bases. The CDR3 sequence is 14 residues long. V dropped 6 bases and J dropped 1; count of bases not matched to a gene: 3. The germline gives CDR1 MNHEY, CDR2 SVGAGI. The DNA for the CDR3 is TGTGCCAGCAGGGCGGGACAGGGGAACACTGAAGCTTTCTTT. It specifies CASRAGQGNTEAFF.

This clone showed up just once. The J gene is TRBJ1-1, the V gene TRBV6-5; D might be TRBD1 (5 bases). The germline gives CDR1 MNHEY, CDR2 SVGAGI. The CDR3 is 13 residues long. V was clipped by 6 bases and J by 5 bases, with 13 bases between them. CDR3 bases: TGTGCCAGCAGGCTGCCTGGGGGAACTGAAGCTTTCTTT. As protein: CASRLPGGTEAFF.

This chain uses TRBV5-1 with TRBJ2-2; no clear D gene. The V gene's germline CDR1 is SGHRS and CDR2 YFSETQ. The V gene lost 0 bases and the J gene lost 2 bases, with 5 bases spanning the gap. This CDR3 spans 14 amino acids. The CDR3 bases are TGCGCCAGCAGCTTGGATGTAAACACCGGGGAGCTGTTTTTT. Its protein is CASSLDVNTGELFF. The whole variable domain, remainder taken from reference TRBV5-1 and TRBJ2-2, is KAGVTQTPRYLIKTRGQQVTLSCSPISGHRSVSWYQQTPGQGLQFLFEYFSETQRNKGNFPGRFSGRQFSNSRSEMNVSTLELGDSALYLCASSLDVNTGELFFGEGSRLTVL.

This chain uses TRBV6-4 with TRBJ1-5, with D uncertain. Germline CDR1 is MRHNA and CDR2 is SNTAGT. The CDR3 is made up of 11 amino acids. Deletions cut 6 bases from V and 5 bases from J, with 5 bases between. CDR3 nucleotides: TGTGCCAGCAGGGCTTATCAGCCCCAGCATTTT. It codes for CASRAYQPQHF.

J is TRBJ2-5 and V is TRBV5-1, with no clear D. V lost 2 bases to trimming and J lost 2 bases, with 10 bases between them. There are 14 residues in the CDR3. Germline V gives CDR1 SGHRS, CDR2 YFSETQ. CDR3 region: CASSFDSEQETQYF. The CDR3 nucleotides are TGCGCCAGCAGCTTTGACTCAGAGCAAGAGACCCAGTACTTC.

J is TRBJ2-7 and V is TRBV10-1; 10 positions agree with TRBD1. Germline CDR1 is WNHNN and CDR2 is SYGVQD (reference sequence). There are 14 residues in the CDR3. V shed 6 bases and J 5 bases; nucleotides not matched to a gene: 7. CDR3 DNA sequence: TGCGCCAGCAGCAAACGACAGGGGGCTAACGAGCAGTACTTC. Amino acids: CASSKRQGANEQYF.

CDR3 bases: TGTGCCAGCAGCTTGGAAAGGAACACCGGGGAGCTGTTTTTT. Its translation: CASSLERNTGELFF. The chain uses TRBV11-2 and TRBJ2-2; D unresolved. Trimming left V 3 bases short and J 1 base short, with 6 bases between. The CDR3 totals 14 residues. In germline, CDR1 is SGHAT, CDR2 FQNNGV.

This chain uses TRBV19 with TRBJ1-2; D may be TRBD1 (6 bases). Trimming took 5 bases from V and 0 from J, leaving 13 bases between them. CDR1 is LNHDA, CDR2 SQIVND, per germline (reference sequence). This CDR3 spans 15 amino acids. DNA for the CDR3: TGTGCCAGTAGTGATTACAGGGCCACTAACTATGGCTACACCTTC. Its translation: CASSDYRATNYGYTF. Looking up the rest from reference TRBV19 and TRBJ1-2 gives the full variable domain: DGGITQSPKYLFRKEGQNVTLSCEQNLNHDAMYWYRQDPGQGLRLIYYSQIVNDFQKGDIAEGYSVSREKKESFPLTVTSAQKNPTAFYLCASSDYRATNYGYTFGSGTRLTVV.

The rearrangement uses TRBV10-3 and TRBJ2-2; 8 nucleotides agree with TRBD2. The germline V gene encodes CDR1 ENHRY and CDR2 SYGVKD. V was clipped by 4 bases and J by 1 base; unmatched bases: 5. CDR3 length: 16 amino acids. CDR3 coding DNA: TGTGCCATCAGTGTAAAGAGCGGGGGGAACACCGGGGAGCTGTTTTTT. Translating gives CAISVKSGGNTGELFF.

The rearrangement joins TRBV19 to TRBJ1-1; unclear D gene. V dropped 6 bases and J dropped 3 bases, with 17 bases sitting between them. The CDR3 is 15 residues long. CDR1 and CDR2 from the germline V gene are LNHDA and SQIVND (reference sequence). DNA for the CDR3: TGTGCCAGTAGGGGCCTTGGGGAGAGAGACACTGAAGCTTTCTTT. It is translated as CASRGLGERDTEAFF. The full variable domain, rest sourced from reference TRBV19 and TRBJ1-1, is DGGITQSPKYLFRKEGQNVTLSCEQNLNHDAMYWYRQDPGQGLRLIYYSQIVNDFQKGDIAEGYSVSREKKESFPLTVTSAQKNPTAFYLCASRGLGERDTEAFFGQGTRLTVV.

The rearrangement joins TRBV13 to TRBJ2-5; D possibly corresponds to TRBD1 (6 bases). This CDR3 is 13 amino acids long. V was cut by 0 bases and J by 4 bases, with 6 bases left in between. The germline gives CDR1 PRHDT, CDR2 FYEKMQ (reference sequence). The CDR3 loop reads CASSLGGAETQYF. Written as DNA, the CDR3 is TGTGCCAGCAGCTTAGGGGGGGCAGAGACCCAGTACTTC. Full variable domain (missing parts from reference TRBV13 and TRBJ2-5): AAGVIQSPRHLIKEKRETATLKCYPIPRHDTVYWYQQGPGQDPQFLISFYEKMQSDKGSIPDRFSAQQFSDYHSELNMSSLELGDSALYFCASSLGGAETQYFGPGTRLLVL.

The rearrangement links TRBV19 to TRBJ2-7; the D gene is possibly TRBD1 (5 bases). The CDR3 loop spans 12 amino acids. The V and J ends lost 3 bases and 5 bases respectively, with 8 bases between them. The germline V gene has CDR1 LNHDA and CDR2 SQIVND (reference sequence). CDR3 loop: CASSIQGDEQYF. CDR3 nucleotide sequence: TGTGCCAGTAGTATCCAGGGCGACGAGCAGTACTTC.

V is TRBV6-1 and J is TRBJ1-5; no clear D gene. Germline V gives CDR1 MNHNS, CDR2 SASEGT. Deletions cut 8 bases from V and 7 bases from J, with 21 bases between. This CDR3 is 15 amino acids long. The CDR3 coding sequence is TGTGCCAGCGAGGTTGGCGGGCTACGGAAACAGCCCCAGCATTTT. Protein product: CASEVGGLRKQPQHF.

The rearrangement links TRBV6-1 to TRBJ1-1, with TRBD1 matching over 9 bases. The junction had 3 bases not matched to a gene; V was cut back by 7 bases and J by 0 bases. Germline V gives CDR1 MNHNS, CDR2 SASEGT. CDR3 length equals 14 residues. CDR3 nucleotides: TGTGCCAGCACCGGGGACAGGGTGAACACTGAAGCTTTCTTT. This gives the protein CASTGDRVNTEAFF.